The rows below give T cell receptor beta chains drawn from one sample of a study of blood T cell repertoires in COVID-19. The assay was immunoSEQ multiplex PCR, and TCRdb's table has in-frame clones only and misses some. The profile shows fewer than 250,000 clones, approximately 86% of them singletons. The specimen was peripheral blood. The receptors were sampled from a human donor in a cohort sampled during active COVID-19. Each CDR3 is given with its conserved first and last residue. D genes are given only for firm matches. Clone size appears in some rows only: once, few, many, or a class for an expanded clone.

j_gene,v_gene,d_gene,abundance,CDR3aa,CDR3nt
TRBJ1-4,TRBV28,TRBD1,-,CASSSGQVEEKLFF,TGTGCCAGCAGTTCTGGACAGGTTGAAGAAAAACTGTTTTTT
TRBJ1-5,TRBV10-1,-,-,CASRPKDGRFNSNQPQHF,TGCGCCAGCAGACCCAAGGACGGGAGGTTTAATAGCAATCAGCCCCAGCATTTT
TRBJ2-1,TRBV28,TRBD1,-,CASSRDSSYNEQFF,TGTGCCAGCAGCCGGGACAGCTCCTACAATGAGCAGTTCTTC
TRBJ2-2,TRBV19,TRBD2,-,CASSIGKREGNTGELFF,TGTGCCAGTAGTATCGGAAAGCGGGAGGGAAACACCGGGGAGCTGTTTTTT
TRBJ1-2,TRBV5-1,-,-,CASSLGQVMGYTF,TGCGCCAGCAGCTTGGGACAGGTGATGGGCTACACCTTC
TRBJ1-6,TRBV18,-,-,CASSPTGNSPLHF,TGTGCCAGCTCACCAACAGGGAATTCACCCCTCCACTTT
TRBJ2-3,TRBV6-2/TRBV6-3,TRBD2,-,CASSYGVGTSGGAYSTDTQYF,TGTGCCAGCAGTTACGGAGTCGGGACTAGCGGGGGGGCTTATAGCACAGATACGCAGTATTTT
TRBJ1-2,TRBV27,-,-,CASSPVAGTSYGYTF,TGTGCCAGCAGTCCAGTGGCTGGGACATCGTATGGCTACACCTTC
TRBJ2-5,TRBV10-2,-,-,CASSYPGTETQYF,TGCGCCAGCTCCTACCCGGGTACAGAGACCCAGTACTTC
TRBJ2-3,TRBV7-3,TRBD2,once,CASSFSGGTDTQYF,TGTGCCAGCAGTTTTAGCGGGGGGACAGATACGCAGTATTTT
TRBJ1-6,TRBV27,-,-,CASGTANSPLHF,TGTGCCAGCGGGACTGCAAATTCACCCCTCCACTTT
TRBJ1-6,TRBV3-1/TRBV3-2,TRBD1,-,CASSQRQGYNSPLHF,TGTGCCAGCAGCCAAAGACAGGGATATAATTCACCCCTCCACTTT
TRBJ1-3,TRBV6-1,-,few,CASSERFSGNTIYF,TGTGCCAGCAGTGAACGGTTCTCTGGAAACACCATATATTTT
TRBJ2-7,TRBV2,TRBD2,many,CASSPGLAGDYEQYF,TGTGCCAGCAGCCCGGGACTAGCGGGAGACTACGAGCAGTACTTC
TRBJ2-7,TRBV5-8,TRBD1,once,CASSSDRGPFEQYF,TGTGCCAGCAGCTCGGACAGGGGGCCGTTCGAGCAGTACTTC
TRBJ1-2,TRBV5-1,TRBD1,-,CASSQIDRANYGYTF,TGCGCCAGCAGCCAGATCGACAGGGCCAACTATGGCTACACCTTC
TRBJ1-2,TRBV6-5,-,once,CASLRDGNGYTF,TGTGCCAGCCTCAGGGATGGGAATGGCTACACCTTC
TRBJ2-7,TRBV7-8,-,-,CASSLETGATYEQYF,TGTGCCAGCAGCTTAGAAACAGGAGCCACCTACGAGCAGTACTTC
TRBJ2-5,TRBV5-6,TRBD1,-,CASRFPGGETQYF,TGTGCCAGCAGATTTCCAGGGGGTGAGACCCAGTACTTC
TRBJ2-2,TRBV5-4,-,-,CASQGTPNTGELFF,TGTGCCTCACAGGGCACCCCGAACACCGGGGAGCTGTTTTTT
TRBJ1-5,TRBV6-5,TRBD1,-,CASNRDRGSNQPQHF,TGTGCCAGCAACCGGGACAGGGGATCCAATCAGCCCCAGCATTTT
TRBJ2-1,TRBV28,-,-,CASSLIGRVNEQFF,TGTGCCAGCAGTTTAATTGGCAGGGTAAATGAGCAGTTCTTC
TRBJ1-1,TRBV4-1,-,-,CASSLPQGITEAFF,TGCGCCAGCAGCCTACCTCAGGGGATCACTGAAGCTTTCTTT